This T cell receptor (beta chain) is from a study of lymphopenia after photon versus proton radiotherapy. Produced via immunoSEQ multiplex PCR; TCRdb's table is partial and in-frame only. The repertoire holds around 29,000 clones, 75% to 90% seen once, with 13% to 15% in the top ten. Germline assignment: CDR1 SNHLY and CDR2 FYNNEI. Trimming left V 2 bases short and J 2 bases short, with 10 bases between. There are 14 residues in the CDR3. Study-wide results and limits: After lymphocyte nadir, photon-treated repertoires showed oligoclonal expansion, especially CD8+ Temra. Larger post-nadir TCR diversity loss correlated inversely with survival in deceased patients. Photon-treated patients lost naive T cells and TCR diversity; proton-treated stayed stable.

A word on this clone: The antigen is not known.

This chain joins TRBV2 and TRBJ2-7; possibly TRBD2 for D (5 bases). Sequencing was performed on peripheral blood, taken from a patient treated with proton-based radiotherapy. The receptor comes from a woman in her 70s with pancreatic cancer. The CDR3 DNA reads TGTGCCAGCAGTGAACGGGGAATCCCCTACGAGCAGTACTTC. It encodes CASSERGIPYEQYF.